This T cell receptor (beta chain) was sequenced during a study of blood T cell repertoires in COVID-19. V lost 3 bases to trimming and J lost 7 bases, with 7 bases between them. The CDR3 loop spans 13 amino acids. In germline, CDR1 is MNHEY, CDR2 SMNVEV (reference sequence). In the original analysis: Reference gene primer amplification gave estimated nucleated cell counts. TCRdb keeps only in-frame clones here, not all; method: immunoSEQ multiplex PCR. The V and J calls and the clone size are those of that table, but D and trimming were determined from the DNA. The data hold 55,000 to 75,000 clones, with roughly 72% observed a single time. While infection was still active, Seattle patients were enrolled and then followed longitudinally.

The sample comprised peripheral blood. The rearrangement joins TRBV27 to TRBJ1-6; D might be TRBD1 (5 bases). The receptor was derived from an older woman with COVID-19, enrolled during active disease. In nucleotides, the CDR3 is TGTGCCAGCAGTTTTGACAGAAATTCACCCCTCCACTTT. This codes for CASSFDRNSPLHF.